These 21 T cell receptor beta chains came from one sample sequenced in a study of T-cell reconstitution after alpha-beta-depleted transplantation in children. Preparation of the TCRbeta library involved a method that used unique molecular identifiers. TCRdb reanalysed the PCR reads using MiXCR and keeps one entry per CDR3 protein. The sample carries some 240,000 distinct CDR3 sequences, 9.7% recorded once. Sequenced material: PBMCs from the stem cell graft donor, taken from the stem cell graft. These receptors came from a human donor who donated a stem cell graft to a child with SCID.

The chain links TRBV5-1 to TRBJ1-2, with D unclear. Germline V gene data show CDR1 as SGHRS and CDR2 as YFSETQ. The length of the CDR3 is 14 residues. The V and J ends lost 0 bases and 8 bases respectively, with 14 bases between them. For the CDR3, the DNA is TGCGCCAGCAGCTTGGCGGCTCACCAGGAGGGCTACACCTTC. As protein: CASSLAAHQEGYTF.

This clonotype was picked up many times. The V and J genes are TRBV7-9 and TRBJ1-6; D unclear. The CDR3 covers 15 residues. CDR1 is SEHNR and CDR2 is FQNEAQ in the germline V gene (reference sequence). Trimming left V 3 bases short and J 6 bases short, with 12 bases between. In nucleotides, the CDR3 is TGTGCCAGCAGCTTGGGGTTTCCCAGTAATTCACCCCTCCACTTT. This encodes CASSLGFPSNSPLHF. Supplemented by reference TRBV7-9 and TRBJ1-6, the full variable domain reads DTGVSQNPRHKITKRGQNVTFRCDPISEHNRLYWYRQTLGQGPEFLTYFQNEAQLEKSRLLSDRFSAERPKGSFSTLEIQRTEQGDSAMYLCASSLGFPSNSPLHFGNGTRLTVT.

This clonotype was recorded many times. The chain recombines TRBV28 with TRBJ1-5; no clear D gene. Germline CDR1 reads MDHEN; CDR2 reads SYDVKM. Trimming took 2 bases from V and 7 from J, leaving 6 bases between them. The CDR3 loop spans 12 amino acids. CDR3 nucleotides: TGTGCCAGCAGTTTAGTCTTGCAGCCCCAGCATTTT. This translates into CASSLVLQPQHF.

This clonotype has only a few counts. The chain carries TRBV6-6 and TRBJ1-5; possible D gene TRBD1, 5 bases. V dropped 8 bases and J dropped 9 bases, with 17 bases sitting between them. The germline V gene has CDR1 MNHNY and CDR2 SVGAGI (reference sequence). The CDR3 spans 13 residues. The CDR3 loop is CASVGAAGLPQHF. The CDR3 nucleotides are TGTGCCAGCGTCGGGGCTGCCGGTTTGCCCCAGCATTTT.

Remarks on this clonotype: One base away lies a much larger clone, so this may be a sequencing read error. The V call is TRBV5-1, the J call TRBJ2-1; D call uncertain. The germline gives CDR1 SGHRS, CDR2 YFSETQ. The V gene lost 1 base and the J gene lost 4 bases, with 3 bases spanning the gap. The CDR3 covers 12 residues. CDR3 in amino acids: CASSLKYNEQFF. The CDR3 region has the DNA TGCGCCAGCAGCTTGAAGTACAATGAGCAGTTCTTC.

This CDR3 is CASSSGDTYEQYF. The CDR3 bases are TGTGCCAGCAGCTCCGGGGATACCTACGAGCAGTACTTC. This sequence joins TRBV7-9 and TRBJ2-7; weak D call: TRBD2 (5 bases). This CDR3 spans 13 amino acids. Trimming took off 4 bases at V and 2 bases at J, with 9 bases between the two ends. Germline CDR1 reads SEHNR; CDR2 reads FQNEAQ (reference sequence).

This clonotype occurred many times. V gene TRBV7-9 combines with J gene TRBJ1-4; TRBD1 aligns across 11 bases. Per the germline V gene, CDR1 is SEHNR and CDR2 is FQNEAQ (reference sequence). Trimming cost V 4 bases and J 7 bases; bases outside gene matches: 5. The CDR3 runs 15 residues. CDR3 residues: CASSSGQGASEKLFF. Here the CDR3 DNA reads TGTGCCAGCAGCTCTGGACAGGGGGCAAGTGAAAAACTGTTTTTT.

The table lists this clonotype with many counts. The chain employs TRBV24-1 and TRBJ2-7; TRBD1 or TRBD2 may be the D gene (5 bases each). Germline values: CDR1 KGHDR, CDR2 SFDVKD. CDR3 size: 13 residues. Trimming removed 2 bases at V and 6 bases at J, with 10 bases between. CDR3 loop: CATSDSTGLEQYF. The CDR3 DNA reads TGTGCCACCAGTGATTCCACAGGACTCGAGCAGTACTTC.

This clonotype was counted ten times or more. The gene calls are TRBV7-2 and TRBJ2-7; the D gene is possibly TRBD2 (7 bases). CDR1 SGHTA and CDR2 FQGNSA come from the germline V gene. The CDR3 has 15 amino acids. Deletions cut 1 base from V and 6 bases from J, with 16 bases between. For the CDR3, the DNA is TGTGCCAGCAGCTTAGTGGGAGGGGGATTTCCCGAGCAGTACTTC. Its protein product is CASSLVGGGFPEQYF.

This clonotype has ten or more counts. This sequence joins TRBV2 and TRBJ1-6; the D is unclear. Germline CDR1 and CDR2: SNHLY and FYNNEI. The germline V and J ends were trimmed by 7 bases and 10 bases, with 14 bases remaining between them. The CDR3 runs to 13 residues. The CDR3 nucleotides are TGTGCCAGCAACGACATCGTCAACTCACCCCTCCACTTT. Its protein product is CASNDIVNSPLHF.

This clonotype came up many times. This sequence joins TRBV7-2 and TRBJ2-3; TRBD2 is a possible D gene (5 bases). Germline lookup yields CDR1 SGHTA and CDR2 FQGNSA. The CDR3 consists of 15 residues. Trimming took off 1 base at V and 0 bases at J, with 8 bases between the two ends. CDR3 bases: TGTGCCAGCAGCTTAGTCCGGGGTAGCACAGATACGCAGTATTTT. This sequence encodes CASSLVRGSTDTQYF.

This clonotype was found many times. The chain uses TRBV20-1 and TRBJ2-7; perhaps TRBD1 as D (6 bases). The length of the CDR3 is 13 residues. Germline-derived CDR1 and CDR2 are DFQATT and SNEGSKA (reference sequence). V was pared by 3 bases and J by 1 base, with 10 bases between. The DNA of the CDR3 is TGCAGTGCTAGTGAAGGGGGTTCCTACGAGCAGTACTTC. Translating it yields CSASEGGSYEQYF.

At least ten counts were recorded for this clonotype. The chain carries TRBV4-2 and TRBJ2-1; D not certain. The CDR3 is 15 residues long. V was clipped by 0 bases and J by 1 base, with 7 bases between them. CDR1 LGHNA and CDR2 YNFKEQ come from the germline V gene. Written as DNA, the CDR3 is TGTGCCAGCAGCCAAGATCGCGCTTCCTACAATGAGCAGTTCTTC. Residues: CASSQDRASYNEQFF.

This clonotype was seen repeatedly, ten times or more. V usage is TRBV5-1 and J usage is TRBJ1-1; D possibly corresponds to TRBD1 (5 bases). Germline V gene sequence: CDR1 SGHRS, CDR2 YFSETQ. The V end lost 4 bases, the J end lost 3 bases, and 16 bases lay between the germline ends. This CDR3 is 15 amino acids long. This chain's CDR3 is CASSPGGGRHTEAFF. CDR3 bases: TGCGCCAGCAGCCCCGGGGGGGGACGTCACACTGAAGCTTTCTTT.

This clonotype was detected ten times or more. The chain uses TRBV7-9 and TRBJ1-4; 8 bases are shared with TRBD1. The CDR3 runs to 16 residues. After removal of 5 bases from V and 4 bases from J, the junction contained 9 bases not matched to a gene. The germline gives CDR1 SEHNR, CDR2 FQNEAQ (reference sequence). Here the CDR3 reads CASSPSWDRNNEKLFF. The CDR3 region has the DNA TGTGCCAGCAGCCCCTCATGGGACAGGAATAATGAAAAACTGTTTTTT.

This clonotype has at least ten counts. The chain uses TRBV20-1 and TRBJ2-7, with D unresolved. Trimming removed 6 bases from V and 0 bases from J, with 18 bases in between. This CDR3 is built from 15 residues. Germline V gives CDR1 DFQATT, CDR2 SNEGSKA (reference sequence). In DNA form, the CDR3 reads TGCAGTGCCAAACCTTTGGGTACCAGCTCCTACGAGCAGTACTTC. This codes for CSAKPLGTSSYEQYF.

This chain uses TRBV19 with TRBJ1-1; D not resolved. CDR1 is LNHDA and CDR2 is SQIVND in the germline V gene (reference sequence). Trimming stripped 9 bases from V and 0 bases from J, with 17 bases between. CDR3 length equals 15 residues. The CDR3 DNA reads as TGTGCCAGCGGCGGCGGGAACAACATGAACACTGAAGCTTTCTTT. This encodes CASGGGNNMNTEAFF.

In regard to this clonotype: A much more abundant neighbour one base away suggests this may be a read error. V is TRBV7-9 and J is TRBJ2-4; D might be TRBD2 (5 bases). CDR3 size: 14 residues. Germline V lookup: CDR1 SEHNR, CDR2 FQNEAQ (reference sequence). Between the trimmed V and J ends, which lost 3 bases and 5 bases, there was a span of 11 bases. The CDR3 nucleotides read TGTGCCAGCAGCTTCCGGACTGCGGAAAACATTCAGTACTTC. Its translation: CASSFRTAENIQYF.

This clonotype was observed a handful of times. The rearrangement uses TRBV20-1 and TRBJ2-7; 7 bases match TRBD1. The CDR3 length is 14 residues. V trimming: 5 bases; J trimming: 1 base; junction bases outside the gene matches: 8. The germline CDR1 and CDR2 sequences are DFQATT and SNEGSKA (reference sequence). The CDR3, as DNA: TGCAGTGCTCACAGGGGCGGGTCGTCCTACGAGCAGTACTTC. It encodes CSAHRGGSSYEQYF.

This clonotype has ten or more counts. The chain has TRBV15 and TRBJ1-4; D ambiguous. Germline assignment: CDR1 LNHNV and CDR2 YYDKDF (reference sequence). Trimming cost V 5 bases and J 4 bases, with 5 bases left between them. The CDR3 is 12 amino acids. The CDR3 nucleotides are TGTGCCACCAGCGGAGTTAATGAAAAACTGTTTTTT. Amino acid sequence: CATSGVNEKLFF.

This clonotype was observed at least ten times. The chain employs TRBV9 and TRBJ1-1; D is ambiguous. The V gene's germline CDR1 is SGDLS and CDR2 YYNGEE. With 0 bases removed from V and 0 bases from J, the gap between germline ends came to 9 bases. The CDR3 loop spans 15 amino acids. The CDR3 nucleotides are TGTGCCAGCAGCGTAGCTCCAGAAATGAACACTGAAGCTTTCTTT. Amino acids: CASSVAPEMNTEAFF.